This T cell receptor (beta chain) was sequenced for a study of human T cells and chemical hapten exposure. Study-wide context: The sensitizing agent was 2% DPC, placed on approximately 2 cm by approximately 2 cm of upper inner arm skin. Patients' scalps got diphenylcyclopropenone weekly throughout the roughly 23-week study.

Time point: patch test 2, 6 weeks after DPC sensitization. Treatment indicated: therapeutic diphenylcyclopropenone sensitization with weekly scalp DPC. With respect to this clonotype: This may be a read error: a much more frequent sequence differs by one nucleotide.

The CDR3 contains 15 residues. Authors' analysis steps: Approximately 99,000 TCRs per sample was the median, with a range of about 20,000 to 750,000. TCRdb processed the RACE reads anew with MiXCR; each CDR3 protein has one entry. TCRdb, rather than the study authors, made the V and J calls. The sample carries tens of thousands of distinct CDR3 sequences, approximately 9% recorded once. The rearrangement links TRBV12-3 or TRBV12-4 to TRBJ2-7; D is possibly TRBD2 (5 bases). Sequences were derived from whole blood, sampled in connection with sensitization to the hapten diphenylcyclopropenone (DPC). This TCR was sampled from a woman between 45 and 65 years old with alopecia areata. Some clones in this sample may be carry-over from other donors' samples. Here the CDR3 reads CASSLGLAGSYEQSF. The DNA of the CDR3 is TGTGCCAGCAGTTTGGGTCTGGCGGGTAGCTACGAGCAGTCCTTC.